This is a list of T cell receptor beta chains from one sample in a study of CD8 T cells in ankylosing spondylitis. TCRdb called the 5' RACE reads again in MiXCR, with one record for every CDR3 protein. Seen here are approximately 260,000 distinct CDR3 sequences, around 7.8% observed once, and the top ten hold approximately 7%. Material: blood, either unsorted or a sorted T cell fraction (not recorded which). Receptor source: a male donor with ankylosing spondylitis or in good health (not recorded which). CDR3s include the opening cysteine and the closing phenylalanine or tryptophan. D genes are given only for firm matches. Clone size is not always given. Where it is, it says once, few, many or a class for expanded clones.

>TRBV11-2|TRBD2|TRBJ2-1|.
TGTGCCAGCAGCCACTGGACTAGCGGGAGGCAGGGCTCCTACAATGAGCAGTTCTTC
CASSHWTSGRQGSYNEQFF
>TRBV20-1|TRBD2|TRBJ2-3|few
TGCAGTGCTAGAGGGATCGCGGGGGGGGAGCAGACAGATACGCAGTATTTT
CSARGIAGGEQTDTQYF
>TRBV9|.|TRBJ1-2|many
TGTGCCAGCAGCTCCAGACAGGTCGCGATTGGTGGCTACACCTTC
CASSSRQVAIGGYTF
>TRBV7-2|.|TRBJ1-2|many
TGTGCCAGCAGCTTTAGGGCGGACTATGGCTACACCTTC
CASSFRADYGYTF
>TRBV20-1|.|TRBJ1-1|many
TGCAGTGCTAGATGGGCCTTGAACACTGAAGCTTTCTTT
CSARWALNTEAFF
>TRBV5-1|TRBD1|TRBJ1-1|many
TGCGCCAGCAGCCCTAGACAGGGGGCCTCCCTGGCTTTCTTT
CASSPRQGASLAFF
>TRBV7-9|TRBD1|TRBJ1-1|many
TGTGCCAGCAGCCCGGGGACAGGGGTGAACACTGAAGCTTTCTTT
CASSPGTGVNTEAFF
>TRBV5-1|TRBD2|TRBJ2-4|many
TGCGCCAGCAGCTTAACTAGCGGGGGCCTAAATATTCAGTACTTC
CASSLTSGGLNIQYF
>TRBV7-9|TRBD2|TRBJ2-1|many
TGTGCCAGCAGCTCGGCGGGACTAGCGGACAATGAGCAGTTCTTC
CASSSAGLADNEQFF
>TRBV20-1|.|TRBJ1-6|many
TGCAGTGCTAGAGTCCCGAAGCTCGGGGGTTATTCACCCCTCCACTTT
CSARVPKLGGYSPLHF
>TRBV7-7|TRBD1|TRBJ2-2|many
TGTGCTAGCAGCTTACGGACAGGACCGAGTGAGCTGTTTTTT
CASSLRTGPSELFF
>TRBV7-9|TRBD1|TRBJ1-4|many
TGTGCCAGCAGCAGTGGACAGGGGGCCGGGGAAAAACTGTTTTTT
CASSSGQGAGEKLFF
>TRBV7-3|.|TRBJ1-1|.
TGTGCCAGCAGCTCGTTAGGGATGGGCACTGAAGCTTTCTTT
CASSSLGMGTEAFF
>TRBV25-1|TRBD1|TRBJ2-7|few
TGTGCCAGCAGTGAACGACAGGGGCGGAAGGCCGAGCAGTACTTC
CASSERQGRKAEQYF
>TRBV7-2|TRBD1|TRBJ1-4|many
TGTGCCAGCAGCCCGGGACAGGGGGCGCAGGAAAAACTGTTTTTT
CASSPGQGAQEKLFF
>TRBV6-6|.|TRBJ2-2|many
TGTGCCAGCAGTTACGGGACCGGGGAGCTGTTTTTT
CASSYGTGELFF
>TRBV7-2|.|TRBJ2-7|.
TGTGCCAGCAGCTTAAACGGAGGGGATGAGCAGTACTTC
CASSLNGGDEQYF
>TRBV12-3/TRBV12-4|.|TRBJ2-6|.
TGTGCCAGCATAGAGGCCCGGGGGGCCAACGTCCTGACTTTC
CASIEARGANVLTF
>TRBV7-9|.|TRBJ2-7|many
TGTGCCAGCAGCTTAAGCTATGGACGGGGCGAGCAGTACTTC
CASSLSYGRGEQYF
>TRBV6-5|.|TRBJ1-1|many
TGTGCCAGCAGTTATGGACGGAGGAACACTGAAGCTTTCTTT
CASSYGRRNTEAFF
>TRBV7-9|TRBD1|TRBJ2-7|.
TGTGCCAGCAGCTGGGGGACAGGGAAAACCTACGAGCAGTACTTC
CASSWGTGKTYEQYF
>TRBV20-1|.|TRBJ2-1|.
TGCAGTGCTAGAGATCAGGGTTTCCCCTACAATGAGCAGTTCTTC
CSARDQGFPYNEQFF
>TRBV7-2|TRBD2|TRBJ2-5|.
TGTGCCAGCAGCGGGACTAGCGGGGCGGAGACCCAGTACTTC
CASSGTSGAETQYF
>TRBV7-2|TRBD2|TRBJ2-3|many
TGTGCCAGCAGCTTAGCCGGGACTAGCGGGACCACAGATACGCAGTATTTT
CASSLAGTSGTTDTQYF
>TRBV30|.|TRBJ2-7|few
TGTGCCTGGAGTGTAGGAGGGGTTTCCTACGAGCAGTACTTC
CAWSVGGVSYEQYF
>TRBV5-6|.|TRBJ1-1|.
TGTGCCAGCAGCGTCCGGGTCCTAGTTAACACTGAAGCTTTCTTT
CASSVRVLVNTEAFF
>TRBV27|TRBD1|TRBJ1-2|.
TGTGCCATTCCCGGGACAGGGCGCGGCTACACCTTC
CAIPGTGRGYTF
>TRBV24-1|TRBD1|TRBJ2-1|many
TGTGCCACCAGTGACCCGGGACAGGGGAGCGAGCAGTTCTTC
CATSDPGQGSEQFF
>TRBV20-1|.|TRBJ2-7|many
TGCAGTGCTAGAGACAGCCTCTACTCCTACGAGCAGTACTTC
CSARDSLYSYEQYF
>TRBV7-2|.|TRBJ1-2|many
TGTGCCAGCAGCTTAGTCAGGGGAGGCGGCTACACCTTC
CASSLVRGGGYTF
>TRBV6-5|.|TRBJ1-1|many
TGTGCCAGCAGTTCCCCACAGGGCCCCACTGAAGCTTTCTTT
CASSSPQGPTEAFF
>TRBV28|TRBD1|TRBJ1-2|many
TGTGCCAGCAGTTTAAGACAGGGCGCAAGATCTGGCTACACCTTC
CASSLRQGARSGYTF
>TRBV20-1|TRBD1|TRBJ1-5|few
TGCAGTGCTCTCAGGGGGGACTCAAGGCAGCCCCAGCATTTT
CSALRGDSRQPQHF
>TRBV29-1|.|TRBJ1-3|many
TGCAGCGTTGACTTCGGAAACTCTGGAAACACCATATATTTT
CSVDFGNSGNTIYF
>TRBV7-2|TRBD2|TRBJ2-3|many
TGTGCCAGCAGCTTTACCGGGACTAGCGGGGGAGCAGATACGCAGTATTTT
CASSFTGTSGGADTQYF
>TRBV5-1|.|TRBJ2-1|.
TGTGCCAGCAGCTTAGAGGGGGTTTCCTACAATGAGCAGTTCTTC
CASSLEGVSYNEQFF
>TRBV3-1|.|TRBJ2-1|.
TGTGCCAGCAGCCAAGTCGGAAGGGGGGCCTACAATGAGCAGTTCTTC
CASSQVGRGAYNEQFF
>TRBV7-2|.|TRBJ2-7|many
TGTGCCAGCAGCTTACAGTACTCCTACGAGCAGTACTTC
CASSLQYSYEQYF
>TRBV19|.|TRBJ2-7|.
TGTGCCAGTAGCTTTGGAGGGGCGAACGAGCAGTACTTC
CASSFGGANEQYF
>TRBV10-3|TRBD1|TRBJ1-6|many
TGTGCCATCAGCAGCACAGGGGGCTTAAGGGATTCACCCCTCCACTTT
CAISSTGGLRDSPLHF
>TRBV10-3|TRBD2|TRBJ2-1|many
TGTGCCACGGGACTAGCAGGGTCCAATGAGCAGTTCTTC
CATGLAGSNEQFF
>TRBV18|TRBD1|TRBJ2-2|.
TGTGCCAGCTCTACGGGACAGGGGAACACCGGGGAGCTGTTTTTT
CASSTGQGNTGELFF